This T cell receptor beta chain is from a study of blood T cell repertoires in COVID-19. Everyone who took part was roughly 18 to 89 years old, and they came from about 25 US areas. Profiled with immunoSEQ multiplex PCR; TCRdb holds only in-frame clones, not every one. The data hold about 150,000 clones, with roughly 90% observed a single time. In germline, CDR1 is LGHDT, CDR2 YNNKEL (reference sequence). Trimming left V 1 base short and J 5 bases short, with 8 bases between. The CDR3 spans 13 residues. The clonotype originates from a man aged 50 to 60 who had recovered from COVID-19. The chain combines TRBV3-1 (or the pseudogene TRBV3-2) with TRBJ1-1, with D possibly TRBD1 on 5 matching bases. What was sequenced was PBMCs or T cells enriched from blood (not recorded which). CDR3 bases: TGTGCCAGCAGCCAAGGGGCAGGGACTGAAGCTTTCTTT. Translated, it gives CASSQGAGTEAFF.